This TCR beta chain originates from a study of blood T cell repertoires in COVID-19. Study context: COVID-19 samples collected from the United States, Italy and Spain covered acute and convalescent phases. T cells, B-cell-depleted T cells, or PBMCs provided the cDNA or gDNA that served as material.

The assay was immunoSEQ multiplex PCR, and TCRdb's table has in-frame clones only and misses some. The table shows fewer than 300,000 clones, with about 85% occurring only once. CDR1 is MNHEY and CDR2 is SVGAGI in the germline V gene. This CDR3 region has 14 residues. Unmatched junction bases numbered 6, after V lost 7 bases and J lost 2 bases. Material: peripheral blood. The sequence came from a man between 60 and 70 years old who had recovered from COVID-19. The chain links TRBV6-5 to TRBJ2-3; 7 bases align to TRBD2. The CDR3 protein is CASTPAGTTDTQYF. CDR3 nucleotide sequence: TGTGCCAGCACCCCAGCGGGAACCACAGATACGCAGTATTTT.